A single sample is the source of the 18 T cell receptor beta chains below, sequenced in a study of T-cell reconstitution after alpha-beta-depleted transplantation in children. During its preparation, the TCRbeta library received unique molecular identifiers. TCRdb processed the PCR reads anew with MiXCR; each CDR3 protein has one entry. Of about 400,000 distinct CDR3 sequences detected, roughly 20% appear once; the ten largest clones hold 3.5% to 4%. Specimen: PBMCs from the stem cell graft donor, collected from the stem cell graft. These receptors originate from a human donor who donated a stem cell graft to a child with acute myeloid leukemia.

This chain uses TRBV4-2 with TRBJ1-3; D is uncertain. The CDR3 totals 17 residues. V lost 0 bases to trimming and J lost 0 bases, with 12 bases between them. CDR1 and CDR2 (germline): LGHNA, YNFKEQ. CDR3 sequence (DNA): TGTGCCAGCAGCCAAGATCCCGGCGGGAGCTCTGGAAACACCATATATTTT. This sequence encodes CASSQDPGGSSGNTIYF.

This clonotype was observed at least ten times. This chain connects TRBV20-1 to TRBJ2-7; D may be TRBD1 (6 bases). The V gene's germline CDR1 is DFQATT and CDR2 SNEGSKA (reference sequence). V was shortened by 4 bases and J by 3 bases, with 13 bases between the two germline ends. The CDR3 consists of 13 residues. The CDR3 here is CSATDTGFYEQYF. The CDR3 DNA reads TGCAGTGCTACAGACACAGGGTTCTACGAGCAGTACTTC.

The chain employs TRBV10-3 and TRBJ2-7, with D hard to call. The CDR3 length is 12 residues. The germline gives CDR1 ENHRY, CDR2 SYGVKD. V lost 4 bases and J 3 bases, leaving 7 bases between the germline ends. CDR3 nucleotide sequence: TGTGCCATCAGTGTCGAAGGCTACGAGCAGTACTTC. Protein sequence: CAISVEGYEQYF.

This clonotype turned up a few times. J is TRBJ2-3 and V is TRBV7-2; D gene ambiguous. The CDR3 has 12 residues. V lost 7 bases and J 5 bases, leaving 10 bases between the germline ends. The germline gives CDR1 SGHTA, CDR2 FQGNSA. In nucleotides, the CDR3 is TGTGCCAGCAAAAAATTGGAAGATACGCAGTATTTT. Translation: CASKKLEDTQYF.

This clonotype was counted a few times. This rearrangement joins TRBV12-3 or TRBV12-4 to TRBJ1-4; D might be TRBD1 (6 bases). The CDR3 is 15 amino acids. V dropped 1 base and J dropped 4 bases, with 10 bases sitting between them. The CDR3 nucleotides are TGTGCCAGCAGTTTAGGGGGGCAGGGTAATGAAAAACTGTTTTTT. This translates into CASSLGGQGNEKLFF.

V and J are TRBV15 and TRBJ1-1; D unresolved. V was clipped by 1 base and J by 6 bases, with 15 bases between them. The CDR3 sequence is 15 residues long. Germline-derived CDR1 and CDR2 are LNHNV and YYDKDF (reference sequence). The CDR3 here is CATSRAPVGSSEAFF. CDR3 nucleotides: TGTGCCACCAGCAGAGCTCCCGTGGGTTCGTCTGAAGCTTTCTTT. Full variable domain (rest looked up from reference TRBV15 and TRBJ1-1): DAMVIQNPRYQVTQFGKPVTLSCSQTLNHNVMYWYQQKSSQAPKLLFHYYDKDFNNEADTPDNFQSRRPNTSFCFLDIRSPGLGDTAMYLCATSRAPVGSSEAFFGQGTRLTVV.

This clonotype was counted only a few times. Here the CDR3 DNA reads TGTGCCACCCGTCTAGCGCCCCGCTGCAATGAGCAGTTCTTC. This gives the protein CATRLAPRCNEQFF. The chain has TRBV24-1 and TRBJ2-1, with a tentative D call TRBD2 (6 bases). The CDR3 sequence is 14 residues long. The V gene lost 9 bases and the J gene lost 6 bases, with 17 bases spanning the gap. The V gene's germline CDR1 is KGHDR and CDR2 SFDVKD.

The chain has TRBV24-1 and TRBJ2-5; the D is unclear. V was pared by 5 bases and J by 0 bases, with 6 bases between. CDR1 is KGHDR and CDR2 is SFDVKD in the germline V gene. The CDR3 runs to 13 residues. The CDR3 sequence is CATSGPYQETQYF. In DNA form, the CDR3 reads TGTGCCACCAGTGGACCGTACCAAGAGACCCAGTACTTC.

The gene calls are TRBV12-3 or TRBV12-4 and TRBJ2-7; no clear D gene. Trimming removed 5 bases at V and 4 bases at J, with 12 bases between. The CDR3 length is 13 residues. The CDR3 DNA follows: TGTGCCAGCAGTAAGTCCATATCTTACGAGCAGTACTTC. Translation gives CASSKSISYEQYF.

This clonotype was seen at least ten times. The genes are TRBV12-3 or TRBV12-4 and TRBJ2-7, with no clear D. The CDR3 covers 13 residues. With 5 bases removed from V and 0 bases from J, the gap between germline ends came to 8 bases. The chain's CDR3 is CASSPLRSYEQYF. CDR3 nucleotide sequence: TGTGCCAGCAGTCCCCTGCGCTCCTACGAGCAGTACTTC.

The chain links TRBV10-2 to TRBJ2-3; D unclear. Germline CDR1 reads WSHSY; CDR2 reads SAAADI. The CDR3 totals 15 residues. The V end was cut by 3 bases, the J end by 2 bases, with 12 bases between. This CDR3 reads CASSDHGRATDTQYF. The CDR3 nucleotides are TGCGCCAGCAGTGACCATGGACGGGCCACAGATACGCAGTATTTT.

The chain links TRBV15 to TRBJ2-7; possible D gene TRBD2, 6 bases. Germline V gives CDR1 LNHNV, CDR2 YYDKDF (reference sequence). The V and J ends lost 11 bases and 2 bases respectively, with 22 bases between them. This CDR3 spans 15 amino acids. The CDR3 sequence: CALVEWGRRTYEQYF. The CDR3 coding sequence is TGTGCCCTCGTGGAATGGGGGAGGAGGACCTACGAGCAGTACTTC.

The table lists this clonotype with a few counts. This chain joins TRBV24-1 and TRBJ2-1; D is perhaps TRBD2 (5 bases). The CDR3 is made up of 16 amino acids. Germline V gives CDR1 KGHDR, CDR2 SFDVKD. V gave up 4 bases and J gave up 7 bases, with 19 bases separating them. The DNA for the CDR3 is TGTGCCACCAGTGACCTAAGTCGGGAACAAGGAAATGAGCAGTTCTTC. It specifies CATSDLSREQGNEQFF.

The genes are TRBV9 and TRBJ2-7, with D maybe TRBD2 (5 bases). The V and J ends lost 0 bases and 1 base respectively, with 11 bases between them. Germline V lookup: CDR1 SGDLS, CDR2 YYNGEE. This CDR3 is built from 15 residues. CDR3 loop: CASSVDPGGSYEQYF. CDR3 bases: TGTGCCAGCAGCGTAGACCCGGGCGGGTCCTACGAGCAGTACTTC.

The CDR3 DNA reads as TGCAGTGCTAGATCCCTCGGCAGGGAATGGGAGACCCAGTACTTC. Its protein is CSARSLGREWETQYF. J is TRBJ2-5 and V is TRBV20-1, with D maybe TRBD1 (5 bases). CDR1 and CDR2 (germline): DFQATT, SNEGSKA (reference sequence). V gave up 2 bases and J gave up 5 bases, with 18 bases separating them. The CDR3 runs 15 residues.

This clonotype was detected only a few times. This clone may be a read error of a much larger clone one base away. The chain couples TRBV7-2 to TRBJ2-7; 11 bases align to TRBD2. CDR3 size: 14 residues. With V trimmed by 6 bases and J by 3 bases, 4 bases remained unmatched. CDR1 SGHTA and CDR2 FQGNSA come from the germline V gene. The CDR3 region is CASRPGLAGYEQYF. DNA of the CDR3: TGTGCCAGCAGACCCGGACTAGCGGGCTACGAGCAGTACTTC.

This clonotype was seen at least ten times. This chain links TRBV20-1 with TRBJ2-7, with D tentatively TRBD1 or TRBD2 (5 bases each). The CDR3 extends over 13 amino acids. The V and J ends lost 1 base and 4 bases respectively, with 11 bases between them. The germline gives CDR1 DFQATT, CDR2 SNEGSKA (reference sequence). CDR3 amino acids: CSARVGTVYEQYF. The CDR3 DNA is TGCAGTGCTAGAGTGGGGACCGTTTACGAGCAGTACTTC.

This clonotype has just a few counts. The CDR3, as DNA: TGCAGCGTTGGAGGGAAAACAGGGTACGGGGCCAACGTCCTGACTTTC. Encoded protein: CSVGGKTGYGANVLTF. V is TRBV29-1 and J is TRBJ2-6, with D possibly being TRBD1 (6 bases). This CDR3 is built from 16 residues. Looked up from germline, CDR1 is SQVTM and CDR2 is ANQGSEA. V was pared by 4 bases and J by 4 bases, with 17 bases between. The whole variable domain, remainder taken from reference TRBV29-1 and TRBJ2-6, is SAVISQKPSRDICQRGTSLTIQCQVDSQVTMMFWYRQQPGQSLTLIATANQGSEATYESGFVIDKFPISRPNLTFSTLTVSNMSPEDSSIYLCSVGGKTGYGANVLTFGAGSRLTVL.